This T cell receptor beta chain was recovered during a study of cytomegalovirus exposure and HLA in healthy donors. Study-wide results and caveats: HLA alleles were associated with 15,000 to 20,000 TCR beta sequences in a later analysis at 0.05 false discovery rate. In a later analysis, a missense DCLRE1C variant was linked to TCR beta V- and J-gene trimming.

Details on this clone: Its specificity is not known.

This CDR3 spans 14 amino acids. Germline lookup yields CDR1 SGHVS and CDR2 FQNEAQ. V lost 5 bases and J 2 bases, leaving 13 bases between the germline ends. The study ran its PCR with 60 Vbeta and 13 Jbeta primers. Method: immunoSEQ multiplex PCR; TCRdb's copy keeps in-frame clones and lacks some. The sample shows some 100,000 clones, 79% of them seen only once. The rearrangement joins TRBV7-8 to TRBJ2-7; D is undetermined. The sequenced material came from PBMCs. The source of this sequence is a male donor in good health and CMV-seropositive. The CDR3 DNA follows: TGTGCCAGCAGCCTCCAGACTGCTACCTACGAGCAGTACTTC. Translation: CASSLQTATYEQYF.